This TCR beta chain was documented in a study of technical replicates of blood from several donors. The ends lost 2 bases at V and 9 bases at J; junction bases unmatched: 8. CDR1 GTSNPN and CDR2 SVGIG come from the germline V gene (reference sequence). The CDR3 is made up of 13 amino acids. Generated by immunoSEQ multiplex PCR, the TCRdb table keeps only in-frame clones and is missing some. The sample lists fewer than 75,000 clones, around 89% occurring once. The clonotype comes from a human donor in good health. Some clones in this sample may be carry-over from other donors' samples. The specimen was PBMCs. The chain joins TRBV30 to TRBJ2-7; 9 positions match TRBD2. CDR3 residues: CAWSIKRGETQYF. The DNA of the CDR3 is TGTGCCTGGAGTATCAAGCGGGGGGAAACGCAGTACTTC.